This T cell receptor (beta chain) was captured in a study of blood T cell repertoires in COVID-19. The wider study: Samples taken during acute and convalescent COVID-19 were collected in the United States, Italy and Spain.

The CDR3 contains 15 residues. The V gene end was trimmed by 0 bases and the J gene end by 6 bases; junction bases not matched to a gene: 4. Germline V gene data show CDR1 as SGHKS and CDR2 as YYEKEE (reference sequence). In the authors' methods: From reference gene primer amplification, estimates of nucleated cell counts were derived. Sequencing was performed with immunoSEQ multiplex PCR; in TCRdb, only in-frame clones are kept and a portion is missing. That table gives V, J and clone size, and the DNA gave D and trimming. This sample has under 350,000 clones, with roughly 88% found just once. The receptor was derived from a woman aged 70-85 years with acute or convalescent COVID-19. V gene TRBV5-5 combines with J gene TRBJ1-5, with TRBD1 matching 9 bases. Sequencing used peripheral blood. CDR3 DNA sequence: TGTGCCAGCAGCTTGGCCGGGACAGGGTCTCAGCCCCAGCATTTT. Amino acid sequence: CASSLAGTGSQPQHF.